These 16 T cell receptor beta chains were sequenced from one sample in a study of T cell repertoires in cytomegalovirus infection. TCRdb re-derived calls from the reads in MiXCR, one entry per CDR3 protein. The profile shows some 300,000 distinct CDR3 sequences, around 9.1% of them singletons. The sample taken for sequencing was PBMCs. These receptors all stem from a human donor in good health (CMV status not recorded). Some clones in this sample may be carry-over from other donors' samples.

This chain joins TRBV27 and TRBJ1-5; 8 positions match TRBD1. The CDR3 sequence is 14 residues long. Germline V gene lookup returns CDR1 MNHEY and CDR2 SMNVEV (reference sequence). J was trimmed by 7 bases and V by 1 base; bases with no gene match: 3. The CDR3 loop reads CASSLFYRGQPQHF. In nucleotides, the CDR3 is TGTGCCAGCAGTTTATTCTACAGGGGGCAGCCCCAGCATTTT.

Ten or more counts support this clonotype. This chain uses TRBV6-1 with TRBJ1-1; the D gene is possibly TRBD1 (6 bases). The germline V gene has CDR1 MNHNS and CDR2 SASEGT. The CDR3 consists of 14 residues. Trimming cost V 6 bases and J 0 bases, with 11 bases left between them. The CDR3 sequence: CASSDRNLNTEAFF. The CDR3 DNA reads as TGTGCCAGCAGCGACAGGAATTTGAACACTGAAGCTTTCTTT.

The chain employs TRBV25-1 and TRBJ1-2; D is undetermined. The CDR3 is 12 amino acids. The ends were cut back, 4 bases at V and 8 bases at J, with 11 bases in the middle. Germline CDR1 MGHDK, CDR2 SYGVNS. The CDR3 DNA reads as TGTGCCAGCAGTGCGGGGAATAGGGGCTACACCTTC. It yields the protein CASSAGNRGYTF.

In its sample, this clonotype was seen many times. The chain joins TRBV7-8 to TRBJ1-1; a possible D gene is TRBD1 (5 bases). CDR3 length: 13 residues. V gave up 5 bases and J gave up 4 bases, with 11 bases separating them. Germline CDR1 SGHVS, CDR2 FQNEAQ. The CDR3 coding sequence is TGTGCCAGCAGCATCAGGGATCGCACTGAAGCTTTCTTT. Its translation: CASSIRDRTEAFF. Supplemented by reference TRBV7-8 and TRBJ1-1, the full variable domain reads GAGVSQSPRYKVAKRGQDVALRCDPISGHVSLFWYQQALGQGPEFLTYFQNEAQLDKSGLPSDRFFAERPEGSVSTLKIQRTQQEDSAVYLCASSIRDRTEAFFGQGTRLTVV.

This clonotype was observed many times. The chain recombines TRBV12-3 or TRBV12-4 with TRBJ1-6, with TRBD1 identical over 9 bases. The CDR3 is 14 residues long. V lost 7 bases to trimming and J lost 10 bases; unmatched junction nucleotides: 8. Here the CDR3 DNA reads TGTGCCAGCACACCGGGACAGGGTGGATCACCCCTCCACTTT. Protein sequence: CASTPGQGGSPLHF.

This clonotype has a count of ten or more. The CDR3 DNA reads TGTGCCAGCAGCCCTGACAGGTCCGGGGAGCTGTTTTTT. Translated: CASSPDRSGELFF. The chain couples TRBV7-2 to TRBJ2-2, with a possible D match to TRBD1 (6 bases). The germline V and J ends were trimmed by 5 bases and 6 bases, with 10 bases remaining between them. The CDR3 is 13 residues long. From germline, CDR1 is SGHTA and CDR2 FQGNSA.

This clonotype showed up many times. The chain is built from TRBV10-1 and TRBJ1-6; D ambiguous. Germline-derived CDR1 and CDR2 are WNHNN and SYGVQD (reference sequence). This CDR3 is built from 13 residues. V was shortened by 9 bases and J by 4 bases, with 10 bases between the two germline ends. The CDR3 here is CASAPSYNSPLHF. CDR3 nucleotide sequence: TGCGCCAGTGCACCAAGTTATAATTCACCCCTCCACTTT.

This clonotype was recorded at least ten times. The chain employs TRBV7-2 and TRBJ1-1; D gene unclear. The CDR3 sequence is 14 residues long. CDR1 is SGHTA, CDR2 FQGNSA, per germline. Trimming pared 1 base from V and 5 bases from J, leaving 11 bases between. The CDR3 spells CASSLGRVRTEAFF. CDR3 in DNA: TGTGCCAGCAGCTTAGGGCGGGTGAGGACTGAAGCTTTCTTT.

This clonotype was detected ten times or more. V usage is TRBV20-1 and J usage is TRBJ1-6; D remains unclear. CDR1 is DFQATT, CDR2 SNEGSKA, per germline (reference sequence). V was trimmed by 3 bases and J by 0 bases, leaving 6 bases between them. The CDR3 totals 14 residues. CDR3 nucleotides: TGCAGTGCTAGGGTGGGCTCCTATAATTCACCCCTCCACTTT. Its protein is CSARVGSYNSPLHF.

Comment on this clonotype: A much bigger clone sits one base away, suggesting this may be a read error. The chain has TRBV7-2 and TRBJ2-6; D unresolved. The germline CDR1 and CDR2 sequences are SGHTA and FQGNSA. The CDR3 runs to 15 residues. The CDR3 region is CASSWDGTGTNVLTF. The DNA for the CDR3 is TGTGCCAGCAGCTGGGATGGTACTGGGACCAACGTCCTGACTTTC.

This clonotype was counted many times. The chain couples TRBV5-1 to TRBJ2-6; D not resolved. CDR3 length: 15 residues. CDR1 and CDR2 from the germline V gene are SGHRS and YFSETQ. The V end was cut by 4 bases, the J end by 0 bases, with 8 bases between. CDR3 nucleotides: TGCGCCAGCAGCCTCGGCCGCTCTGGGGCCAACGTCCTGACTTTC. Its translation is CASSLGRSGANVLTF.

The DNA for the CDR3 is TGTGCCAGCAGCTTTTCGGGGCTACACTCATCCTACAATGAGCAGTTCTTC. This gives the protein CASSFSGLHSSYNEQFF. V usage is TRBV11-2 and J usage is TRBJ2-1, with D tentatively TRBD1 or TRBD2 (5 bases each). Germline CDR1 is SGHAT and CDR2 is FQNNGV. This CDR3 is 17 amino acids long. Between the trimmed V and J ends, which lost 3 bases and 1 base, there was a span of 16 bases.

This clonotype was seen ten or more times. The gene calls are TRBV7-2 and TRBJ1-3; the match to TRBD1 covers 8 bases. The junction had 11 bases not matched to a gene; V was cut back by 5 bases and J by 5 bases. Germline V lookup: CDR1 SGHTA, CDR2 FQGNSA. The CDR3 totals 16 residues. The CDR3: CASSTQTGQGRNTIYF. In DNA, the CDR3 is TGTGCCAGCAGCACACAAACCGGACAGGGCAGAAACACCATATATTTT.

This clonotype was counted ten times or more. V is TRBV7-9 and J is TRBJ2-5, with TRBD1 as a possible D gene (6 bases). From germline, CDR1 is SEHNR and CDR2 FQNEAQ (reference sequence). Trimming cost V 2 bases and J 4 bases, with 23 bases left between them. This CDR3 region has 18 residues. The CDR3, as DNA: TGTGCCAGCAGCTTACCTCAAACCGGACAGAAGCCCCCAGAGACCCAGTACTTC. It yields the protein CASSLPQTGQKPPETQYF.

This clonotype was picked up many times. This chain connects TRBV25-1 to TRBJ2-2; 10 bases are a match to TRBD2. This CDR3 is 14 amino acids long. Per germline, CDR1 MGHDK and CDR2 SYGVNS. J gave up 11 bases and V 5 bases, and 8 bases lay outside the gene matches. This CDR3 is CASSPTSGTRELFF. In DNA form, the CDR3 reads TGTGCCAGCAGTCCTACTAGCGGGACCCGAGAGCTGTTTTTT.

This clonotype came up many times. The gene calls are TRBV28 and TRBJ1-1, with D possibly matching TRBD1 (5 bases). V gave up 2 bases and J gave up 1 base, with 8 bases separating them. The V gene's germline CDR1 is MDHEN and CDR2 SYDVKM. The CDR3 totals 14 residues. The CDR3 DNA follows: TGTGCCAGCAGTTTAAATCAGGGGAACACTGAAGCTTTCTTT. Translating it yields CASSLNQGNTEAFF.